A selection of T cell receptor beta chains follows, all from one sample in a study of regulatory T cells in long-lasting Graves disease. TCRdb processed the multiplex PCR reads anew with MiXCR; each CDR3 protein has one entry. The table has approximately 480,000 distinct CDR3 sequences, 15% to 20% seen once. The sample was also reused in another study, on T cells in Graves' hyperthyroidism and ophthalmopathy.

This sample comprised peripheral blood mononuclear cells (PBMCs), obtained at new diagnosis, from a patient treated with antithyroid drugs. The receptors stem from a man aged 35-49 years with Graves disease. Each CDR3 is given with its conserved first and last residue. A D gene is named only where the DNA matches it firmly. Part of the rows lack a size; the others show once, few, many or a class for expanded clones.

d_call j_call clone_size v_call cdr3_aa cdr3_nt
NA TRBJ1-1 few TRBV4-2 CASSQGMANTEAFF TGTGCCAGCAGCCAAGGGATGGCGAACACTGAAGCTTTCTTT
NA TRBJ2-4 few TRBV7-9 CASSSEGRGLAKNIQYF TGTGCCAGCAGCTCCGAAGGCCGGGGACTAGCCAAAAACATTCAGTACTTC
NA TRBJ2-5 NA TRBV20-1 CSARGRGETQYF TGCAGTGCCAGAGGCAGGGGTGAGACCCAGTACTTC
TRBD2 TRBJ2-7 many TRBV28 CASSLGTSGRAYEQYF TGTGCCAGCAGCCTCGGGACTAGCGGGAGGGCCTACGAGCAGTACTTC
NA TRBJ1-1 many TRBV20-1 CSAKGGDTEAFF TGCAGTGCTAAGGGAGGGGACACTGAAGCTTTCTTT
NA TRBJ1-5 many TRBV20-1 CSAGGAQPQHF TGCAGTGCGGGGGGGGCACAGCCCCAGCATTTT
NA TRBJ1-5 many TRBV28 CASSLNDRFNQPQHF TGTGCCAGCAGTCTAAACGACAGATTTAATCAGCCCCAGCATTTT
TRBD2 TRBJ2-1 few TRBV12-3/TRBV12-4 CASSPTASGRSYNEQFF TGTGCCAGCAGCCCGACGGCTAGCGGGAGATCCTACAATGAGCAGTTCTTC
NA TRBJ2-7 few TRBV28 CASSLQGPPYEQYF TGTGCCAGCAGTTTACAGGGACCCCCCTACGAGCAGTACTTC
TRBD1 TRBJ1-3 many TRBV28 CASRGTGTGNTIYF TGTGCCAGCAGGGGGACAGGGACAGGAAACACCATATATTTT
TRBD2 TRBJ2-7 few TRBV25-1 CASSPLGRGEQYF TGTGCCAGCAGCCCGTTAGGGAGGGGAGAGCAGTACTTC
NA TRBJ2-1 NA TRBV24-1 CATSDLQSRTYDEQFF TGTGCCACCAGTGATTTGCAATCCAGAACCTACGATGAGCAGTTCTTC
TRBD1 TRBJ2-3 few TRBV27 CASSRTGTGGDTQYF TGTGCCAGCAGCAGAACCGGGACAGGGGGAGATACGCAGTATTTT
NA TRBJ2-7 many TRBV6-1 CASTQGSYEQYF TGTGCCAGCACCCAGGGTTCCTACGAGCAGTACTTC
TRBD1 TRBJ1-5 NA TRBV6-1 CASSTRQGFSNQPQHF TGTGCCAGCAGTACCCGACAGGGGTTTAGCAATCAGCCCCAGCATTTT
NA TRBJ2-3 few TRBV19 CARELGLTTDTQYF TGTGCCAGGGAACTGGGACTTACCACAGATACGCAGTATTTT
NA TRBJ2-1 NA TRBV27 CASSFGVNYNEQFF TGTGCCAGCAGTTTTGGGGTTAACTACAATGAGCAGTTCTTC
NA TRBJ2-4 few TRBV6-5 CASSYSGNRLNIQYF TGTGCCAGCAGTTACTCGGGCAACAGACTAAACATTCAGTACTTC
NA TRBJ2-5 many TRBV6-2/TRBV6-3 CASSYPDYLQETQYF TGTGCCAGCAGTTACCCGGACTACCTACAAGAGACCCAGTACTTC
NA TRBJ1-1 many TRBV27 CASSLQTGHTEAFF TGTGCCAGCAGTTTGCAAACAGGGCACACTGAAGCTTTCTTT
NA TRBJ1-2 many TRBV30 CAWSVRWGDGYTF TGTGCCTGGAGTGTACGTTGGGGAGATGGCTACACCTTC
TRBD1 TRBJ2-7 few TRBV2 CASSESTGGFIEYF TGTGCCAGCAGTGAAAGTACAGGGGGTTTTATAGAGTACTTC
NA TRBJ2-2 NA TRBV19 CASMWLTGELFF TGTGCCAGTATGTGGCTCACCGGGGAGCTGTTTTTT
NA TRBJ1-5 NA TRBV30 CAWSGGSSQPQHF TGTGCCTGGAGTGGGGGGTCGAGTCAGCCCCAGCATTTT
NA TRBJ1-3 few TRBV29-1 CSVKRNGNTIYF TGCAGCGTCAAAAGGAACGGAAACACCATATATTTT
NA TRBJ2-7 NA TRBV28 CASSGASGQYF TGTGCCAGCTCCGGTGCTTCTGGGCAGTACTTC
TRBD2 TRBJ2-2 many TRBV3-1 CASSQLGLAGGRNTGELFF TGTGCCAGCAGCCAATTGGGACTAGCGGGAGGAAGAAACACCGGGGAGCTGTTTTTT
NA TRBJ1-1 NA TRBV6-9 CASSYSAGVGTEAFF TGTGCCAGCAGTTACTCAGCGGGGGTCGGCACTGAAGCTTTCTTT
TRBD1 TRBJ2-7 once TRBV7-3 CASSRGTATYYEQYF TGTGCCAGCAGCAGAGGGACAGCCACCTACTACGAGCAGTACTTC
NA TRBJ2-2 many TRBV20-1 CSARKGPLTGELFF TGCAGTGCTAGAAAGGGACCGCTCACCGGGGAGCTGTTTTTT
TRBD2 TRBJ2-1 many TRBV5-1 CASSPGLAGADEQFF TGCGCCAGCAGCCCCGGACTAGCGGGAGCTGATGAGCAGTTCTTC
NA TRBJ2-2 NA TRBV4-2 CASSQDLTSFPGELFF TGTGCCAGCAGCCAAGATCTGACTAGTTTTCCCGGGGAGCTGTTTTTT
NA TRBJ2-1 many TRBV7-8 CASSLRSKYGSYNEQFF TGTGCCAGCAGCTTGAGGTCGAAATATGGCTCCTACAATGAGCAGTTCTTC